Listed below are T cell receptor beta chains from one sample, sequenced in a study of CD8 T cells in ankylosing spondylitis. MiXCR, applied by TCRdb to the 5' RACE reads, yields one record per CDR3 protein. The table records 110,000 to 150,000 distinct CDR3 sequences, approximately 8.4% of them present only once. Sequencing was done on a sample of synovial fluid, either unsorted or a sorted T cell fraction (not recorded which). The source is a male donor with ankylosing spondylitis. Each CDR3 is given with its conserved first and last residue. The order of the fields is clone size, D gene, J gene, V gene, CDR3 protein, CDR3 DNA. D genes are given only for firm matches. Expanded clones are given a class, and other clones once, few, many or no size at all.

clone_size: .
d_call: TRBD2
j_call: TRBJ2-3
v_call: TRBV20-1
cdr3_aa: CSANGAGGHTDTQYF
cdr3_nt: TGCAGTGCTAACGGAGCGGGGGGGCACACAGATACGCAGTATTTT

clone_size: many
d_call: TRBD2
j_call: TRBJ2-3
v_call: TRBV20-1
cdr3_aa: CSASRRGGVDTQYF
cdr3_nt: TGCAGTGCTAGCAGGCGGGGGGGCGTAGATACGCAGTATTTT

clone_size: many
d_call: TRBD2
j_call: TRBJ2-1
v_call: TRBV12-5
cdr3_aa: CASGFGTSGGSYNEQFF
cdr3_nt: TGTGCTAGTGGTTTCGGGACTAGCGGTGGGTCCTACAATGAGCAGTTCTTC

clone_size: few
d_call: .
j_call: TRBJ1-2
v_call: TRBV6-1
cdr3_aa: CASSVGRRDYGYTF
cdr3_nt: TGTGCCAGCAGTGTAGGCAGGAGGGACTATGGCTACACCTTC

clone_size: .
d_call: .
j_call: TRBJ1-2
v_call: TRBV20-1
cdr3_aa: CSAPGEGGYTF
cdr3_nt: TGCAGTGCTCCAGGGGAGGGTGGCTACACCTTC

clone_size: many
d_call: .
j_call: TRBJ2-7
v_call: TRBV10-3
cdr3_aa: CAISVSRNYEQYF
cdr3_nt: TGTGCCATCAGTGTATCCAGAAACTACGAGCAGTACTTC

clone_size: .
d_call: TRBD2
j_call: TRBJ2-3
v_call: TRBV4-2
cdr3_aa: CASSQARGRATDTQYF
cdr3_nt: TGTGCCAGCAGCCAAGCACGCGGGAGGGCCACAGATACGCAGTATTTT

clone_size: many
d_call: TRBD1
j_call: TRBJ2-2
v_call: TRBV11-1
cdr3_aa: CASSVNRGLSGELFF
cdr3_nt: TGTGCCAGCAGCGTAAACAGGGGCCTCAGCGGGGAGCTGTTTTTT

clone_size: .
d_call: .
j_call: TRBJ1-2
v_call: TRBV4-3
cdr3_aa: CASSPDRTVTNYGYTF
cdr3_nt: TGCGCCAGCAGCCCAGATCGGACAGTAACTAACTATGGCTACACCTTC

clone_size: few
d_call: .
j_call: TRBJ1-2
v_call: TRBV4-3
cdr3_aa: CASSQDVRGYYGYTF
cdr3_nt: TGCGCCAGCAGCCAAGATGTGCGGGGATACTATGGCTACACCTTC

clone_size: .
d_call: TRBD1
j_call: TRBJ2-7
v_call: TRBV28
cdr3_aa: CASRTAGTGGEQYF
cdr3_nt: TGTGCCAGCAGAACCGCCGGGACAGGGGGCGAGCAGTACTTC

clone_size: few
d_call: .
j_call: TRBJ2-2
v_call: TRBV7-2
cdr3_aa: CASSGRRAGVGELFF
cdr3_nt: TGTGCCAGCAGCGGGAGGAGGGCAGGGGTCGGGGAGCTGTTTTTT

clone_size: many
d_call: .
j_call: TRBJ1-2
v_call: TRBV3-1
cdr3_aa: CASSPDGLGYTF
cdr3_nt: TGTGCCAGCAGCCCGGACGGCCTTGGCTACACCTTC

clone_size: many
d_call: .
j_call: TRBJ2-2
v_call: TRBV2
cdr3_aa: CASSLRTLDTGELFF
cdr3_nt: TGTGCCAGCAGTCTACGTACACTTGACACCGGGGAGCTGTTTTTT

clone_size: many
d_call: TRBD2
j_call: TRBJ2-3
v_call: TRBV20-1
cdr3_aa: CSATGTSGITDTQYF
cdr3_nt: TGCAGTGCTACCGGGACTAGCGGGATCACAGATACGCAGTATTTT

clone_size: many
d_call: .
j_call: TRBJ1-4
v_call: TRBV28
cdr3_aa: CASTTVLTEKLFF
cdr3_nt: TGTGCCAGCACCACAGTTCTAACTGAAAAACTGTTTTTT

clone_size: few
d_call: TRBD1
j_call: TRBJ1-5
v_call: TRBV27
cdr3_aa: CASSPQPGQGGNQPQHF
cdr3_nt: TGTGCCAGCAGTCCCCAACCCGGACAGGGTGGCAATCAGCCCCAGCATTTT

clone_size: .
d_call: .
j_call: TRBJ2-6
v_call: TRBV5-1
cdr3_aa: CASSLVTSGANVLTF
cdr3_nt: TGCGCCAGCAGCTTGGTTACCTCTGGGGCCAACGTCCTGACTTTC

clone_size: many
d_call: .
j_call: TRBJ2-3
v_call: TRBV20-1
cdr3_aa: CSASIGGGDTQYF
cdr3_nt: TGCAGTGCTAGTATTGGGGGCGGAGATACGCAGTATTTT

clone_size: many
d_call: .
j_call: TRBJ1-5
v_call: TRBV7-3
cdr3_aa: CASSLSLRGDFDQPQHF
cdr3_nt: TGTGCCAGCAGCTTAAGTCTGAGGGGGGACTTCGATCAGCCCCAGCATTTT

clone_size: many
d_call: .
j_call: TRBJ1-1
v_call: TRBV5-1
cdr3_aa: CASSLKGDDTEAFF
cdr3_nt: TGCGCCAGCAGCTTGAAGGGGGATGACACTGAAGCTTTCTTT

clone_size: few
d_call: .
j_call: TRBJ2-1
v_call: TRBV5-1
cdr3_aa: CASSLWGPGDEQFF
cdr3_nt: TGCGCCAGCAGCTTGTGGGGGCCTGGCGATGAGCAGTTCTTC

clone_size: many
d_call: .
j_call: TRBJ1-5
v_call: TRBV6-6
cdr3_aa: CASSSYSNQPQHF
cdr3_nt: TGTGCCAGCAGTTCCTATAGCAATCAGCCCCAGCATTTT

clone_size: few
d_call: .
j_call: TRBJ2-3
v_call: TRBV29-1
cdr3_aa: CSAQTGSPGDTQYF
cdr3_nt: TGCAGCGCACAGACAGGCTCGCCCGGGGATACGCAGTATTTT

clone_size: many
d_call: .
j_call: TRBJ2-2
v_call: TRBV7-9
cdr3_aa: CASRGWTLANTGELFF
cdr3_nt: TGTGCCAGCAGGGGATGGACTCTTGCGAACACCGGGGAGCTGTTTTTT

clone_size: many
d_call: .
j_call: TRBJ2-7
v_call: TRBV4-3
cdr3_aa: CASSRVMSSYEQYF
cdr3_nt: TGCGCCAGCAGCCGTGTTATGAGCTCCTACGAGCAGTACTTC

clone_size: few
d_call: TRBD1
j_call: TRBJ1-2
v_call: TRBV20-1
cdr3_aa: CSARRGLGYGYTF
cdr3_nt: TGCAGTGCGCGGAGGGGGCTGGGCTATGGCTACACCTTC

clone_size: .
d_call: TRBD1
j_call: TRBJ1-5
v_call: TRBV10-3
cdr3_aa: CAISDPGTGGNQPQHF
cdr3_nt: TGTGCCATCAGTGACCCCGGGACAGGGGGCAATCAGCCCCAGCATTTT

clone_size: .
d_call: TRBD1
j_call: TRBJ1-2
v_call: TRBV28
cdr3_aa: CASSSSGGANYGYTF
cdr3_nt: TGTGCCAGCAGTAGTTCAGGGGGTGCAAACTATGGCTACACCTTC